These T cell receptor beta chains were read from a single sample in a study of T-cell memory formation after mild COVID-19. One entry per CDR3 protein, called by TCRdb with MiXCR from the 5' RACE reads. In the table there are approximately 270,000 distinct CDR3 sequences, 15% to 20% of which are singletons. Source material: PBMCs or a T cell subset sorted from them (not recorded which). Receptors were obtained from a man younger than 35 who had mild COVID-19 (a few samples of this study predate the infection). Cell type and time point are not known. CDR3s include the opening cysteine and the closing phenylalanine or tryptophan. A D gene is named only where the DNA matches it firmly. Rows give clone size only sometimes, using once, few, many, or a class for an expanded clone.

. TRBJ1-6 TRBV4-1 few TGCGCCAGCAGCCAAGGGGTGGCGGCAGACTATAATTCACCCCTCCACTTT CASSQGVAADYNSPLHF
. TRBJ2-3 TRBV10-1 . TGCGCCAGCAGTGAGGGTGGCAGGGGCACAGATACGCAGTATTTT CASSEGGRGTDTQYF
. TRBJ1-4 TRBV5-1 . TGCGCCAGCAGCTCGGACGCAACTAATGAAAAACTGTTTTTT CASSSDATNEKLFF
TRBD2 TRBJ2-1 TRBV20-1 . TGCAGTGCTAGACCCAACTCGGGACTAGGGTGGTATGAGCAGTTCTTC CSARPNSGLGWYEQFF
. TRBJ1-4 TRBV20-1 few TGCAGTGCTGGATCACCCAACCCATTGGGTGGAAAACTGTTTTTT CSAGSPNPLGGKLFF
. TRBJ2-2 TRBV5-1 many TGCGCCAGCAGCCCCGGACAGTCCACCGGGGAGCTGTTTTTT CASSPGQSTGELFF
TRBD1 TRBJ1-5 TRBV5-1 few TGCGCCAGCAGCTTGGGGGACAGGACAGAAGGTCAGCCCCAGCATTTT CASSLGDRTEGQPQHF
. TRBJ2-1 TRBV11-2 many TGTGCCAGCAGCTCGGGACAAGGTGAGCAGTTCTTC CASSSGQGEQFF
. TRBJ1-5 TRBV6-1 few TGTGCCAGCAGTGAAGCGCCCAGAGTCCTGCCCCAGCATTTT CASSEAPRVLPQHF
. TRBJ1-5 TRBV20-1 many TGCAGTGCCCCCTCTGGGTATTATAGCAATCAGCCCCAGCATTTT CSAPSGYYSNQPQHF
TRBD2 TRBJ2-3 TRBV5-1 many TGCGCCAGCAGCTTCTGGACTAGCGGGGGCGCTAGCACAGATACGCAGTATTTT CASSFWTSGGASTDTQYF
. TRBJ1-5 TRBV6-6 . TGTGCCAGCAGGTCAGGGAGGCTCGCGAATCAGCCCCAGCATTTT CASRSGRLANQPQHF
. TRBJ2-3 TRBV30 once TGTGCCTGGAGTGTACAGTGGGGTTATACGCAGTATTTT CAWSVQWGYTQYF
TRBD1 TRBJ2-7 TRBV6-5 . TGTGCCAGCAGGGACCGGGACAGGTATTCCTACGAGCAGTACTTC CASRDRDRYSYEQYF
TRBD1 TRBJ2-7 TRBV25-1 few TGTGCCAGCAGTGAACCGGGACAGGGGAGCTACGAGCAGTACTTC CASSEPGQGSYEQYF
. TRBJ2-1 TRBV4-3 . TGCGCCAGCAGCCAAGACGGCGATTACTCCTACAATGAGCAGTTCTTC CASSQDGDYSYNEQFF
TRBD1 TRBJ1-1 TRBV3-1 few TGTGCCAGCAGCCAACCGGGACAGGGGAGCCTCGGGGCTTTCTTT CASSQPGQGSLGAFF